These T cell receptor beta chains were read from a single sample in a study of blood T cells in healthy people across ages. TCRdb reprocessed the 5' RACE reads with MiXCR, giving one entry per CDR3 protein. The sample holds about 580,000 distinct CDR3 sequences, roughly 48% seen once. The sequencing sample was made of blood. The receptors were sampled from an elderly man in good health. The conserved cysteine and the conserved F or W are not part of the CDR3 here.

J	V	CDR3
TRBJ1-5	TRBV6-2/TRBV6-3	ASRPGTDKGYNQPQH
TRBJ2-1	TRBV7-2	ASSVIHSDEQF
TRBJ2-7	TRBV12-3/TRBV12-4	ASSSSDLRFEQY
TRBJ2-1	TRBV4-1	ASRDYRSYNEQF
TRBJ2-5	TRBV7-2	ASSLARDSEAQY
TRBJ1-1	TRBV3-1	ASRQGHTEAF
TRBJ2-5	TRBV5-1	ASSLQLAGVETQY
TRBJ2-6	TRBV7-2	ASSLALVLSGGANVLT
TRBJ2-7	TRBV6-5	ASSYGRQQSSYEQY
TRBJ2-3	TRBV29-1	SATARYTDTQY
TRBJ1-4	TRBV9	ASSVDMHDEKLF
-	TRBV29-1	SFAELWGETQY
TRBJ2-1	TRBV12-3/TRBV12-4	ASSFSGDSSYNEQF
TRBJ2-3	TRBV5-1	ASSLVVSGGNTQY
TRBJ2-7	TRBV7-2	ASSLVGTSGAYEQY
TRBJ2-7	TRBV3-1	ASSWTGSSYEQY
TRBJ2-5	TRBV11-2	ASRSSGLETQY
TRBJ2-3	TRBV2	ASRETGGFGTDTQY
TRBJ2-5	TRBV20-1	SARSPSGERETQY
TRBJ2-3	TRBV7-2	ASSPTRPTQY
TRBJ1-4	TRBV7-9	ASNSSYAGPTNEKLF
TRBJ2-3	TRBV12-5	ASGSLDTQY
TRBJ1-6	TRBV7-9	TSSLQGRGSPLH
TRBJ2-5	TRBV29-1	SVVVGSKETQY
TRBJ2-7	TRBV4-3	ASSQDHRGQTYEQY
TRBJ2-5	TRBV15	ATSRGSLETQY
TRBJ1-5	TRBV6-5	ASSLTGLNQPQH
TRBJ1-2	TRBV20-1	SAQTGSSPYGYT
TRBJ2-1	TRBV20-1	SARDLIAGDYNEQF
TRBJ2-1	TRBV9	ASSVRTSGYNEQF
TRBJ2-6	TRBV3-1	ASSHRAGANVLT
TRBJ2-7	TRBV15	ATSRERGRLGEQY
TRBJ2-7	TRBV27	ASSQQGAFHYEQY
-	TRBV6-6	ASRGVLTYAEQY
TRBJ2-3	TRBV13	ASSLRVAGKSNTQY
TRBJ1-5	TRBV21-1	ASSPRDRSNQPQH
TRBJ1-1	TRBV25-1	ASRLGTGQEAF
TRBJ2-1	TRBV4-3	ASSPYTGPSSHNEQF
TRBJ1-2	TRBV18	ASSPPEGWNYGYT
TRBJ2-3	TRBV6-1	ASSEAGLTDTQY
TRBJ2-5	TRBV21-1	ASNLGSQETQY
TRBJ2-1	TRBV9	ASSGVGGVGSYNEQF
TRBJ1-1	TRBV6-5	ASRRATGFEAF
TRBJ2-1	TRBV2	TSGPGAVQGNEQF
TRBJ2-5	TRBV18	ASSPASGYGQY
TRBJ2-1	TRBV20-1	SARDPGLAGYNEQF
TRBJ1-4	TRBV21-1	ASITGTGDEKLF
TRBJ2-3	TRBV7-2	ASSFLAGVTDTEY
TRBJ2-1	TRBV9	ASSVALWRPGGNEQF
TRBJ1-2	TRBV7-9	ASSFQISTGDFTYGYT
TRBJ2-6	TRBV2	ASSEARASGANVLT
TRBJ2-7	TRBV4-3	ASSQGTHIPYEQY
TRBJ2-3	TRBV20-1	SARDWRGSTDTQY
TRBJ1-3	TRBV7-2	ASSPQISGNTIY
TRBJ2-3	TRBV27	ASSPGASGRAAEDTQY
TRBJ1-1	TRBV29-1	SVMREAHTEAF
TRBJ2-1	TRBV4-3	ASSHNRVDEQF
TRBJ2-3	TRBV6-2/TRBV6-3	ASSYYAPGFEYSGGAGTDTQY
TRBJ1-2	TRBV7-9	ASSAGQRDISGYT
TRBJ1-5	TRBV6-1	ASSEPPGQINQPQH